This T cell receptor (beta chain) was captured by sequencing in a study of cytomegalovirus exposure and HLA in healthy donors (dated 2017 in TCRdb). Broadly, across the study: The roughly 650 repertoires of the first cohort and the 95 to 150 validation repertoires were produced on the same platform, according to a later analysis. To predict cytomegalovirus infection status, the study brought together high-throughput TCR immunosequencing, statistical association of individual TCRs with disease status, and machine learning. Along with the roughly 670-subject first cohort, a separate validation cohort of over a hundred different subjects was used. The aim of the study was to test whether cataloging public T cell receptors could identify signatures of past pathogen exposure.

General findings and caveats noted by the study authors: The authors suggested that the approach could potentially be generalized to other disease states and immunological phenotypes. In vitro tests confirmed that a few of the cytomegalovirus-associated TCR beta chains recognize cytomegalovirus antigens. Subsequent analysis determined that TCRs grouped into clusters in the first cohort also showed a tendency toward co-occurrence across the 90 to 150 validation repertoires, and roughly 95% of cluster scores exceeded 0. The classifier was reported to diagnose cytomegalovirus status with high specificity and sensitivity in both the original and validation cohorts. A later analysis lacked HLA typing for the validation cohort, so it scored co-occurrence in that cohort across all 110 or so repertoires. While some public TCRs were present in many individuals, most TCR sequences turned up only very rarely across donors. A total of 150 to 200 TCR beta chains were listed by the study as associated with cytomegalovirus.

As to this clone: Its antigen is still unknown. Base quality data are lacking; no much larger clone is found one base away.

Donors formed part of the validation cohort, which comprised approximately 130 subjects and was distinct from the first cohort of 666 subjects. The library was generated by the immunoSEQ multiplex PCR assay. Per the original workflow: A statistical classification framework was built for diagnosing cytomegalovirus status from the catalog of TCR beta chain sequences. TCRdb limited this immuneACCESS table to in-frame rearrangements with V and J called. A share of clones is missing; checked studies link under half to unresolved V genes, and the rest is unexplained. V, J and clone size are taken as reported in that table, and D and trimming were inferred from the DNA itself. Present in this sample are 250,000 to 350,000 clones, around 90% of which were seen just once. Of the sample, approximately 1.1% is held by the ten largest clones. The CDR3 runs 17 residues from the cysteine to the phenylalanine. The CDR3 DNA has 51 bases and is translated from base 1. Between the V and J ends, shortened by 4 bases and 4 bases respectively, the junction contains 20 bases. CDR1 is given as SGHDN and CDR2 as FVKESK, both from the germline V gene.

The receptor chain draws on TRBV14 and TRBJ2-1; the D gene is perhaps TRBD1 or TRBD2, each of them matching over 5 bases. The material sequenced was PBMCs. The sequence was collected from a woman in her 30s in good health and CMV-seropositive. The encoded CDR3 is CASSPLAGGARYNEQFF. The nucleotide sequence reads TGTGCCAGCAGCCCTCTAGCTGGGGGAGCCAGATACAATGAGCAGTTCTTC.